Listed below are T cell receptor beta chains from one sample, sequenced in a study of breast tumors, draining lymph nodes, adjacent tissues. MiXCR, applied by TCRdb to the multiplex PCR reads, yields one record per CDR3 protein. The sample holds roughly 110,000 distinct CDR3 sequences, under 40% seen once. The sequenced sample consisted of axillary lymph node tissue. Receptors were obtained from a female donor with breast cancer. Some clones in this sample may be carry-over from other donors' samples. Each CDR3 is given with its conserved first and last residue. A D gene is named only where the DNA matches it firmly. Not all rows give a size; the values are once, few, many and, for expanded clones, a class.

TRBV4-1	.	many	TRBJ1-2	CASSQTPDSTSRGYTF	TGCGCCAGCAGCCAAACCCCGGACAGTACTTCTAGGGGCTACACCTTC
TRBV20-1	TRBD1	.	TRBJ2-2	CSARGRQGNTGELFF	TGCAGTGCTAGAGGGCGACAGGGTAACACCGGGGAGCTGTTTTTT
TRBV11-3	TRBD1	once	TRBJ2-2	CASSLGTGGVFF	TGTGCCAGCAGCTTAGGGACAGGGGGCGTCTTTTTT
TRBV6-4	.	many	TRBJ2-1	CASSDGDRAYNEQFF	TGTGCCAGCAGTGACGGAGACAGAGCCTACAATGAGCAGTTCTTC
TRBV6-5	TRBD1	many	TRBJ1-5	CASSYTRGQPQHF	TGTGCCAGCAGTTACACCAGGGGGCAGCCCCAGCATTTT
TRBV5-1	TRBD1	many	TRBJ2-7	CASSLAGGATYEQYF	TGCGCCAGCAGCTTGGCAGGGGGCGCGACCTACGAGCAGTACTTC
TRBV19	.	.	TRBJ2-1	CASSIITASYNEQFF	TGTGCCAGTAGTATAATCACAGCATCCTACAATGAGCAGTTCTTC
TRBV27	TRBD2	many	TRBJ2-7	CASSSSGRVYEQYF	TGTGCCAGCAGTTCTAGCGGGAGGGTCTACGAGCAGTACTTC
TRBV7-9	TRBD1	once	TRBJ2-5	CASSYGTGGVETQSF	TGTGCCAGCAGTTATGGTACAGGGGGCGTGGAGACCCAGTCCTTC
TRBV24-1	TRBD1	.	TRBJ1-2	CATSADRGWRYGYTF	TGTGCCACCAGTGCTGACAGGGGGTGGAGGTATGGCTACACCTTC
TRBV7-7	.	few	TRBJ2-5	CASSVRGSQETQYF	TGTGCTAGCAGCGTCAGGGGCTCCCAAGAGACCCAGTACTTC
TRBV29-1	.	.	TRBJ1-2	CSVVTANYGYTF	TGCAGCGTTGTCACCGCTAACTATGGCTACACCTTC
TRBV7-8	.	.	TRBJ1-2	CASSLPRDSYTF	TGTGCCAGCAGCTTACCCCGGGACAGCTACACCTTC
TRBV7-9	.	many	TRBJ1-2	CASSSDSGTRGYTF	TGTGCCAGCAGCTCAGACTCCGGGACGCGTGGCTACACCTTC
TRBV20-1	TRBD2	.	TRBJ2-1	CSARGLAAHEQFF	TGCAGTGCTAGAGGACTAGCGGCGCACGAGCAGTTCTTC
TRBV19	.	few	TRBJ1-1	CASTTRVPMNTEAFF	TGTGCCAGTACCACCAGGGTACCCATGAACACTGAAGCTTTCTTT
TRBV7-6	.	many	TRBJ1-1	CASSLLVGEAFF	TGTGCCAGCAGCTTACTCGTGGGGGAAGCTTTCTTT
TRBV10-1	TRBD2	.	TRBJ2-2	CASSESMRVAGVTGELFF	TGCGCCAGCAGTGAGTCGATGCGGGTAGCGGGAGTTACCGGGGAGCTGTTTTTT
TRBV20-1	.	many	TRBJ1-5	CSARLQGNQPQHF	TGCAGTGCTAGGCTACAGGGTAATCAGCCCCAGCATTTT
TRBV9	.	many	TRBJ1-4	CASSVEGPGVEKLFF	TGTGCCAGCAGCGTAGAGGGGCCAGGGGTTGAAAAACTGTTTTTT
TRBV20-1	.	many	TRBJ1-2	CSASNERALGYTF	TGCAGTGCTAGTAATGAGAGGGCCTTGGGCTACACCTTC
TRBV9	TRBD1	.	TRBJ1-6	CASSVRQGNSPLHF	TGTGCCAGCAGCGTTAGACAGGGAAATTCACCCCTCCACTTT
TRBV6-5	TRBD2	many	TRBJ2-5	CASTPAGVLAGASQTQYF	TGTGCCAGCACCCCCGCAGGGGTCCTAGCGGGAGCAAGTCAGACCCAGTACTTC
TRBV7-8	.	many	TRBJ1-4	CASSLEGSNNEKLFF	TGTGCCAGCAGCTTAGAGGGCAGTAATAATGAAAAACTGTTTTTT
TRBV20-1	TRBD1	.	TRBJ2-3	CRESLQGARDTQYF	TGCAGGGAAAGCTTGCAGGGGGCGCGGGATACGCAGTATTTT
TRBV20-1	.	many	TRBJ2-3	CSARAQVDTQYF	TGCAGTGCTAGAGCTCAGGTAGATACGCAGTATTTT
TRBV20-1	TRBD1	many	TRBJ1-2	CSAGTGGNGYTF	TGCAGTGCTGGGACAGGGGGAAATGGCTACACCTTC
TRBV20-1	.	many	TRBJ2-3	CSARDIRVETDTQYF	TGCAGTGCTAGAGATATCCGGGTTGAGACAGATACGCAGTATTTT
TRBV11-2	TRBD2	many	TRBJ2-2	CASTRHGGRPTGELFF	TGTGCCAGCACCCGCCATGGCGGGAGGCCCACCGGGGAGCTGTTTTTT
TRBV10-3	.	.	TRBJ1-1	CATSVKGNTKAFF	TGTGCCACCAGTGTCAAAGGGAACACTAAAGCTTTCTTT
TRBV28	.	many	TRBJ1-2	CASSYGGRGLSYGYTF	TGTGCCAGCAGTTACGGGGGACGAGGGCTTTCATATGGCTACACCTTC
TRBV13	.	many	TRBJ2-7	CASSLRAGVGSYEQYF	TGTGCCAGCAGCTTACGAGCAGGGGTGGGATCCTACGAGCAGTACTTC
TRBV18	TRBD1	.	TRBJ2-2	CASSPPSTGGNTGELFF	TGTGCCAGCTCACCACCGTCCACAGGGGGGAACACCGGGGAGCTGTTTTTT
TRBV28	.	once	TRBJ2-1	CASSFSLPRGEIYNEQFF	TGTGCCAGCAGTTTTTCCCTTCCCCGCGGGGAAATCTACAATGAGCAGTTCTTC
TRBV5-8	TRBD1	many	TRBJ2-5	CASSFGTGVRQETQYF	TGTGCCAGCAGCTTTGGGACAGGGGTCCGACAAGAGACCCAGTACTTC